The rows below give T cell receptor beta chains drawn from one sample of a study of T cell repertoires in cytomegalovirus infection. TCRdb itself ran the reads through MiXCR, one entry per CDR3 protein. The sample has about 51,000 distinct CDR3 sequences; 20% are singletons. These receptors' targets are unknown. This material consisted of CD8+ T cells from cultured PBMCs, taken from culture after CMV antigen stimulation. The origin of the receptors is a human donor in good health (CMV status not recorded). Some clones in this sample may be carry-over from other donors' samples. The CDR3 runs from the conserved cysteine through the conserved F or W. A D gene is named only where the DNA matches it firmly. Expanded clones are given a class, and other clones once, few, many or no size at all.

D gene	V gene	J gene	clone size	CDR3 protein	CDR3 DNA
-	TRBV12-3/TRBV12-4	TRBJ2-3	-	CASSLGGGYGDTQYF	TGTGCCAGCAGTTTGGGGGGCGGCTATGGAGATACGCAGTATTTT
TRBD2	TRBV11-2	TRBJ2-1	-	CASSLGSGSAYNEQFF	TGTGCCAGCAGCTTGGGTAGCGGGAGTGCCTACAATGAGCAGTTCTTC
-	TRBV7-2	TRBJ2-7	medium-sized	CASSRDGPYEQYF	TGTGCCAGCAGCCGGGACGGACCTTACGAGCAGTACTTC
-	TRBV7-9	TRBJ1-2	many	CASSDPGIWNYGYTF	TGTGCCAGCAGCGACCCCGGGATATGGAACTATGGCTACACCTTC
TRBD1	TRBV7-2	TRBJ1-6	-	CASSIRTGIESPLHF	TGTGCCAGCAGCATCCGGACAGGCATCGAGTCACCCCTCCACTTT
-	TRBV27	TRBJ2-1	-	CASSSKGRGGDEQFF	TGTGCCAGCAGTTCCAAAGGACGAGGGGGGGATGAGCAGTTCTTC
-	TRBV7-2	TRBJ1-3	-	CASSLAFFDSGNTIYF	TGTGCCAGCAGCTTAGCCTTCTTTGACTCTGGAAACACCATATATTTT
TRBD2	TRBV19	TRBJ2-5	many	CASSQGLALTLQETQYF	TGTGCCAGTAGTCAGGGACTAGCTCTTACATTACAAGAGACCCAGTACTTC
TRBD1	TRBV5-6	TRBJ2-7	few	CASSPGTVHEQYF	TGTGCCAGCAGCCCCGGGACAGTCCACGAGCAGTACTTC
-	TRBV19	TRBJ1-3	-	CASSFSPGAGNTIYF	TGTGCCAGTAGTTTCTCCCCGGGGGCTGGAAACACCATATATTTT
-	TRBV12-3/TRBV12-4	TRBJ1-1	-	CASSGPGIWAEAFF	TGTGCCAGCAGTGGACCCGGAATTTGGGCTGAAGCTTTCTTT
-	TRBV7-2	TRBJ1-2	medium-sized	CASSLGGQGYTF	TGTGCCAGCAGCTTAGGAGGCCAGGGCTACACCTTC
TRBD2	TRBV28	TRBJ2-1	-	CASPPSLAGGVEQFF	TGTGCCAGCCCCCCGTCACTAGCGGGAGGGGTTGAGCAGTTCTTC